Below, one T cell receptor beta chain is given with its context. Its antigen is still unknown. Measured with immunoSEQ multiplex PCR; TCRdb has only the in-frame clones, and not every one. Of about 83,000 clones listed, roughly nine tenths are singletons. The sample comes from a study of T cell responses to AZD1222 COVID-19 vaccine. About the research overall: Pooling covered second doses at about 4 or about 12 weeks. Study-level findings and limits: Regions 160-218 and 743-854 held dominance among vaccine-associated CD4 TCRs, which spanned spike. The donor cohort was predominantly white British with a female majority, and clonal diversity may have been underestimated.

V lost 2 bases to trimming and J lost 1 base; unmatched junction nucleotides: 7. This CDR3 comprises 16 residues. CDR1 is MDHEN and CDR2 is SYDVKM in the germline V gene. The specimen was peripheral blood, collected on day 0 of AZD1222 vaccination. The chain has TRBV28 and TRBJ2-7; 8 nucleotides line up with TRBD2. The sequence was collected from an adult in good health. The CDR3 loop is CASSLIAGQSSYEQYF. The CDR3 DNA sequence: TGTGCCAGCAGTTTAATAGCGGGACAATCGTCCTACGAGCAGTACTTC.